This T cell receptor (beta chain) was profiled in a study of vaccination and CD4 T cells after COVID-19. Study-wide background: Cultures that served as controls received a CEFX pool, an HIV-1 Nef pool, or no peptide. Regarding the study as a whole: Median SARS-CoV-2-reactive clonotype numbers went from roughly 19 to 38; this increase was not significant.

On this clonotype: No antigen is known for it.

The CDR3 contains 16 residues. The junction had 10 bases not matched to a gene; V was cut back by 2 bases and J by 5 bases. Germline lookup yields CDR1 DFQATT and CDR2 SNEGSKA (reference sequence). Oncomine TCR Beta short-read sequencing was applied to DNA from cultured CD4+ T cells. TCRdb redid the calling of the PCR reads with MiXCR, one entry per CDR3 protein. The table has around 15,000 distinct CDR3 sequences, approximately 52% seen once. Specified treatment: roughly 10-day PBMC culture with coronavirus spike peptide pools or control peptides (ViraFEST assay). Sequencing was performed on CD4+ T cells from blood, cultured in vitro, taken before SARS-CoV-2 vaccination. The chain is built from TRBV20-1 and TRBJ2-2; 8 bases are a match to TRBD1. This receptor was obtained from a human donor who had recovered from COVID-19. The CDR3 DNA follows: TGCAGTGCTAGAACGGACAGGGACCATGGTACCGGGGAGCTGTTTTTT. It yields the protein CSARTDRDHGTGELFF.